Shown below are 10 T cell receptor beta chains from a single sample sequenced in a study of beta chain features in type 1 diabetes. Every isolated RNA sample was fully reverse transcribed, so sequencing captured expressed TCRB transcripts. Produced via immunoSEQ multiplex PCR; TCRdb's table is partial and in-frame only. The repertoire holds about 740,000 clones, with roughly 13% as singletons. These receptors' antigens are unknown. General study points: Within each of all four CD4+ subsets, Type 1 diabetes patients had TCRB CDR3s that were moderately but significantly shorter.

The sequenced sample consisted of naive CD4+ T cells from blood. Receptors originate from a man aged 18 to 29 with type 1 diabetes.

This clone has more than one count but fewer than ten. This sequence joins TRBV30 and TRBJ1-3; D unclear. Trimming stripped 3 bases from V and 3 bases from J, with 9 bases between. Germline V CDR1 and CDR2: GTSNPN, SVGIG (reference sequence). This CDR3 is built from 13 residues. The CDR3 DNA sequence: TGTGCCTGGAGAAAGGAAGGTGGAAACACCATATATTTT. Its translation is CAWRKEGGNTIYF.

The sample holds a few counts of this clone. V and J are TRBV9 and TRBJ1-6; D call uncertain. The CDR3 has 15 amino acids. The germline V gene has CDR1 SGDLS and CDR2 YYNGEE. The germline V and J ends were trimmed by 1 base and 10 bases, with 15 bases remaining between them. The CDR3 region has the DNA TGTGCCAGCAGCGTAAATGGGGAGGGAGGGTCACCCCTCCACTTT. This encodes CASSVNGEGGSPLHF.

The rearrangement uses TRBV12-5 and TRBJ2-5, with D hard to call. This CDR3 has 13 residues. V was clipped by 1 base and J by 2 bases, with 5 bases between them. Germline V CDR1 and CDR2: LGHNT, FRNRAP. This CDR3 reads CASGLGLQETQYF. The CDR3 DNA reads as TGTGCTAGTGGTTTGGGCCTTCAAGAGACCCAGTACTTC.

The sample holds a few counts of this clone. The V and J genes are TRBV10-3 and TRBJ2-5; 7 positions match TRBD1. Per the germline V gene, CDR1 is ENHRY and CDR2 is SYGVKD. The V gene end was trimmed by 5 bases and the J gene end by 0 bases; junction bases not matched to a gene: 6. This CDR3 region has 15 residues. In DNA, the CDR3 is TGTGCCATCAGTAGCCAAGACAGGGACCAAGAGACCCAGTACTTC. Its translation: CAISSQDRDQETQYF.

The chain uses TRBV7-9 and TRBJ1-1; 7 bases are shared with TRBD1. Unmatched junction bases numbered 4, after V lost 1 base and J lost 8 bases. Germline V CDR1 and CDR2: SEHNR, FQNEAQ (reference sequence). This CDR3 has 13 amino acids. CDR3: CASSLGLDREAFF. In DNA, the CDR3 is TGTGCCAGCAGCTTAGGATTGGACAGGGAAGCTTTCTTT.

The chain uses TRBV15 and TRBJ1-4; D possibly corresponds to TRBD1 (5 bases). CDR3 size: 16 residues. CDR1 and CDR2 from the germline V gene are LNHNV and YYDKDF (reference sequence). With 5 bases removed from V and 0 bases from J, the gap between germline ends came to 13 bases. CDR3 sequence reads: CATSPDGGATNEKLFF. The CDR3, as DNA: TGTGCCACCAGCCCGGACGGGGGGGCAACTAATGAAAAACTGTTTTTT. The full variable domain, completed using reference TRBV15 and TRBJ1-4, is DAMVIQNPRYQVTQFGKPVTLSCSQTLNHNVMYWYQQKSSQAPKLLFHYYDKDFNNEADTPDNFQSRRPNTSFCFLDIRSPGLGDTAMYLCATSPDGGATNEKLFFGSGTQLSVL.

The chain joins TRBV7-2 to TRBJ2-1; unclear D gene. The CDR3 runs to 14 residues. Germline V CDR1 and CDR2: SGHTA, FQGNSA. Trimming took 4 bases from V and 4 from J, leaving 11 bases between them. In nucleotides, the CDR3 is TGTGCCAGCAGCTCCTCAGGAACTTACAATGAGCAGTTCTTC. Its protein product is CASSSSGTYNEQFF. Full variable domain (rest looked up from reference TRBV7-2 and TRBJ2-1): GAGVSQSPSNKVTEKGKDVELRCDPISGHTALYWYRQSLGQGLEFLIYFQGNSAPDKSGLPSDRFSAERTGGSVSTLTIQRTQQEDSAVYLCASSSSGTYNEQFFGPGTRLTVL.

This clone turned up a few times. The chain links TRBV30 to TRBJ1-6; 7 bases fit TRBD1. The junction had 9 bases not matched to a gene; V was cut back by 3 bases and J by 7 bases. The CDR3 sequence is 15 residues long. The V gene's germline CDR1 is GTSNPN and CDR2 SVGIG (reference sequence). CDR3: CAWRTTGTENSPLHF. As DNA, the CDR3 is TGTGCCTGGAGGACGACCGGGACAGAAAATTCACCCCTCCACTTT.

This clone was seen a few times. J is TRBJ1-5 and V is TRBV30; the D gene is possibly TRBD1 (6 bases). The CDR3 runs to 13 residues. Germline V gene sequence: CDR1 GTSNPN, CDR2 SVGIG (reference sequence). The ends were cut back, 7 bases at V and 3 bases at J, with 13 bases in the middle. The CDR3 DNA sequence: TGTGCCTACTCTGGACAGCACAATCAGCCCCAGCATTTT. It is translated as CAYSGQHNQPQHF.

This clone has only a few counts. The V gene is TRBV18, the J gene TRBJ1-3; D is ambiguous. The germline gives CDR1 KGHSH, CDR2 LQKENI. The V end was cut by 3 bases, the J end by 1 base, with 10 bases between. This CDR3 has 15 residues. The CDR3 reads CASSPLSLSGNTIYF. The DNA for the CDR3 is TGTGCCAGCTCACCCCTAAGCCTTTCTGGAAACACCATATATTTT. Full variable domain (remainder filled in from reference TRBV18 and TRBJ1-3): NAGVMQNPRHLVRRRGQEARLRCSPMKGHSHVYWYRQLPEEGLKFMVYLQKENIIDESGMPKERFSAEFPKEGPSILRIQQVVRGDSAAYFCASSPLSLSGNTIYFGEGSWLTVV.